This is a list of T cell receptor beta chains from one sample in a study of molecular identifiers for immune sequencing clone quantification. TCRdb recomputed calls from the PCR reads with MiXCR, one row per CDR3 protein. The repertoire has over 300,000 distinct CDR3 sequences, roughly a quarter of them found once; the top ten carry about 0.71%. Sequences were obtained from naive CD8+ T cells from blood, with Jurkat cell RNA spiked in. Source of these receptors: a human donor in good health. Some libraries in this study had Jurkat cell RNA spiked in. The CDR3 runs from the conserved cysteine through the conserved F or W. The order of the fields is D gene, J gene, clone size, V gene, CDR3 protein, CDR3 DNA. A D gene is named only where the DNA matches it firmly. Where a row states a size, it is once, few, many or the class of an expanded clone; other rows omit it.

d_call: .
j_call: TRBJ2-7
clone_size: many
v_call: TRBV29-1
cdr3_aa: CSVEGPRGWQYF
cdr3_nt: TGCAGCGTTGAAGGTCCTCGTGGTTGGCAGTACTTC

d_call: TRBD1
j_call: TRBJ1-4
clone_size: many
v_call: TRBV6-1
cdr3_aa: CASSEEGTGGEKLFF
cdr3_nt: TGTGCCAGCAGTGAAGAAGGAACAGGGGGTGAAAAACTGTTTTTT

d_call: TRBD1
j_call: TRBJ1-3
clone_size: .
v_call: TRBV12-3/TRBV12-4
cdr3_aa: CASGGLGDSTYLAGNTIYF
cdr3_nt: TGTGCCAGCGGCGGACTGGGGGACAGTACTTACTTAGCGGGAAACACCATATATTTT

d_call: TRBD1
j_call: TRBJ1-1
clone_size: many
v_call: TRBV29-1
cdr3_aa: CSVPTGSTEAFF
cdr3_nt: TGCAGCGTTCCGACAGGGAGTACTGAAGCTTTCTTT

d_call: .
j_call: TRBJ2-7
clone_size: many
v_call: TRBV5-5
cdr3_aa: CASSLPGTDYEQYF
cdr3_nt: TGTGCCAGCAGTTTGCCCGGGACTGACTACGAGCAGTACTTC

d_call: .
j_call: TRBJ1-1
clone_size: many
v_call: TRBV15
cdr3_aa: CATSKGPRNTEAFF
cdr3_nt: TGTGCCACCAGCAAGGGACCGCGGAACACTGAAGCTTTCTTT

d_call: .
j_call: TRBJ1-6
clone_size: .
v_call: TRBV12-3/TRBV12-4
cdr3_aa: CARRPPGENSPLHF
cdr3_nt: TGTGCCAGAAGACCCCCCGGGGAAAATTCACCCCTCCACTTT

d_call: .
j_call: TRBJ2-5
clone_size: few
v_call: TRBV9
cdr3_aa: CASSARDMKETQYF
cdr3_nt: TGTGCCAGCAGCGCGCGGGACATGAAAGAGACCCAGTACTTC

d_call: .
j_call: TRBJ2-5
clone_size: .
v_call: TRBV19
cdr3_aa: CASSSLLDQETQYF
cdr3_nt: TGTGCCAGTAGTAGCCTGCTCGACCAAGAGACCCAGTACTTC

d_call: .
j_call: TRBJ2-7
clone_size: .
v_call: TRBV7-2
cdr3_aa: CASSLGSRTYEQYF
cdr3_nt: TGTGCCAGCAGCTTAGGCAGTCGGACCTACGAGCAGTACTTC

d_call: .
j_call: TRBJ2-3
clone_size: many
v_call: TRBV2
cdr3_aa: CASSAVRRGPSDTQYF
cdr3_nt: TGTGCCAGCAGTGCCGTGAGGCGGGGGCCGTCGGATACGCAGTATTTT

d_call: TRBD1
j_call: TRBJ1-1
clone_size: .
v_call: TRBV19
cdr3_aa: CASSPWGQGDTEAFF
cdr3_nt: TGTGCCAGTAGTCCCTGGGGACAGGGAGACACTGAAGCTTTCTTT

d_call: .
j_call: TRBJ2-7
clone_size: .
v_call: TRBV15
cdr3_aa: CATSRNNVRYEQYF
cdr3_nt: TGTGCCACCAGCAGAAACAACGTGCGCTACGAGCAGTACTTC

d_call: TRBD2
j_call: TRBJ2-3
clone_size: many
v_call: TRBV7-8
cdr3_aa: CASIPVESGGTTDTQYF
cdr3_nt: TGTGCCAGCATCCCCGTGGAGAGCGGGGGGACCACAGATACGCAGTATTTT

d_call: .
j_call: TRBJ1-1
clone_size: many
v_call: TRBV6-2/TRBV6-3
cdr3_aa: CASSWASRTEAFF
cdr3_nt: TGTGCCAGCAGTTGGGCGTCTCGCACTGAAGCTTTCTTT

d_call: .
j_call: TRBJ2-7
clone_size: few
v_call: TRBV30
cdr3_aa: CAWRQKDSASYEQYF
cdr3_nt: TGTGCCTGGAGACAAAAGGACAGCGCCTCCTACGAGCAGTACTTC

d_call: .
j_call: TRBJ2-2
clone_size: few
v_call: TRBV9
cdr3_aa: CASSAQAGTTNTGELFF
cdr3_nt: TGTGCCAGCAGCGCCCAAGCCGGGACCACGAACACCGGGGAGCTGTTTTTT

d_call: TRBD1
j_call: TRBJ2-7
clone_size: .
v_call: TRBV27
cdr3_aa: CASSLNSGGSYEQYF
cdr3_nt: TGTGCCAGCAGTTTAAACTCAGGGGGCTCATACGAGCAGTACTTC

d_call: .
j_call: TRBJ2-5
clone_size: .
v_call: TRBV7-9
cdr3_aa: CASSFAGAQVVF
cdr3_nt: TGTGCCAGCAGCTTTGCGGGGGCGCAGGTGGTCTTC

d_call: .
j_call: TRBJ2-3
clone_size: .
v_call: TRBV4-1
cdr3_aa: CASSQALHTDTQCF
cdr3_nt: TGCGCCAGCAGCCAAGCCCTACACACAGATACGCAGTGTTTT

d_call: TRBD2
j_call: TRBJ2-7
clone_size: many
v_call: TRBV6-5
cdr3_aa: CASSYSGLAGVNEQYF
cdr3_nt: TGTGCCAGCAGTTACTCTGGACTAGCGGGAGTGAACGAGCAGTACTTC

d_call: TRBD1
j_call: TRBJ2-5
clone_size: few
v_call: TRBV6-5
cdr3_aa: CASSFRDRVETQYF
cdr3_nt: TGTGCCAGCAGCTTCCGGGACAGGGTTGAGACCCAGTACTTC

d_call: .
j_call: TRBJ2-2
clone_size: many
v_call: TRBV7-9
cdr3_aa: CASSLTPEEGELFF
cdr3_nt: TGTGCCAGCAGCTTAACCCCAGAGGAGGGGGAGCTGTTTTTT

d_call: TRBD1
j_call: TRBJ1-1
clone_size: few
v_call: TRBV6-5
cdr3_aa: CASSHRGLNTEAFF
cdr3_nt: TGTGCCAGCAGTCACAGGGGGCTCAACACTGAAGCTTTCTTT